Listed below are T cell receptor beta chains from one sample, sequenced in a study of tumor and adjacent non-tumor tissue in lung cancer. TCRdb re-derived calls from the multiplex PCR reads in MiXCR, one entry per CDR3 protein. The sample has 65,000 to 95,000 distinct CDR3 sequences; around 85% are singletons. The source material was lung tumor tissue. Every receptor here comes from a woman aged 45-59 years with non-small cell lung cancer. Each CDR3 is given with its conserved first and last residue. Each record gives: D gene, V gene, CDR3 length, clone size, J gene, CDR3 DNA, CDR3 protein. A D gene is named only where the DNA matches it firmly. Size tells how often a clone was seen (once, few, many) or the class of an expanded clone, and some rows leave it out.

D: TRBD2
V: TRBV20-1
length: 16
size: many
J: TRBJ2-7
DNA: TGCAGTGCTAAGGGGACTAGCGGGAAGGAATCCTACGAGCAGTACTTC
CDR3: CSAKGTSGKESYEQYF

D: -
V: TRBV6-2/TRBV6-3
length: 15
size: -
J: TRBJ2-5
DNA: TGTGCCAGCAGTTCTTACCGGGCCGAACGGGAGACCCAGTACTTC
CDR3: CASSSYRAERETQYF

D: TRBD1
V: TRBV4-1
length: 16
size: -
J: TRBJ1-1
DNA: TGCGCCAACAACCAAGATCTCTACAGGGGGGACACTGAAGCTTTCTTT
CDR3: CANNQDLYRGDTEAFF

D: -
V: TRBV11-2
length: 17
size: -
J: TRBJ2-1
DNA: TGTGCCAGCACCCTAGAGGGTGGGGGAAGCTCCTACAATGAGCAGTTTTTC
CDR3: CASTLEGGGSSYNEQFF

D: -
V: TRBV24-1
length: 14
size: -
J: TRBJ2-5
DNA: TGTGCCACCAGGGGTCGGGGAGATCAAGAGAGCCAGTACTTC
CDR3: CATRGRGDQESQYF

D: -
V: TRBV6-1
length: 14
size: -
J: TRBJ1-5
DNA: TGTGACAGCAGTGTTGTGGGGCCCAACCAGCCCCAGCATTTT
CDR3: CDSSVVGPNQPQHF

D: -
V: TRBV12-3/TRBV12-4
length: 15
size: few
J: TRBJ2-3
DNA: TGTGCCAGCAGTCTCATTAGAGGGAGAACAGATACGCAGTATTTT
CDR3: CASSLIRGRTDTQYF

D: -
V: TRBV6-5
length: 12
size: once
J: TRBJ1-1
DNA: TGTGCCAGCAGTCGCATGGGAAGTGAAGCTTTCTTT
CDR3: CASSRMGSEAFF

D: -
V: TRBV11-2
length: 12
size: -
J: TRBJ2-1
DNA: TGTTGCAGCAGCTTGGGACACTACCAGCATTTCTTC
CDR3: CCSSLGHYQHFF

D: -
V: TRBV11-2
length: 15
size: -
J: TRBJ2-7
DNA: TGTGCCAGCAGCTTAGCTCAGAGTCCCCCCTACGAGCAGTACTTC
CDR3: CASSLAQSPPYEQYF

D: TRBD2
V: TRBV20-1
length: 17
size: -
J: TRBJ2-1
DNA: TGCAGTGCTAGGATTCCGGGACTAGCGGGAGTGGACAATGAGCAGTTCTTC
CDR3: CSARIPGLAGVDNEQFF

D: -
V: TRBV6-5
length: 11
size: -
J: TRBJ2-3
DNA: TGTGCCGGCAATATGGCAGATACGCAGTATTTT
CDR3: CAGNMADTQYF

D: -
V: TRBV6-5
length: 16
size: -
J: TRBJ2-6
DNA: TGTGACAGCAGGTATACAGACTTCTCTGGGGCCAACGTCCTGACTTTC
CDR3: CDSRYTDFSGANVLTF

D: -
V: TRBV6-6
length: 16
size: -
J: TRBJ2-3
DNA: TGTGCCAGCAGTTGCTGGGCAGGTGAGTTCAATCAGCCCCAGTATTTT
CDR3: CASSCWAGEFNQPQYF

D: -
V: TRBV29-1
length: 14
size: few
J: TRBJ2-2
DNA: TGCAGCGTGGGGAGTAGCGGTAACGCCGGGGAGCTGTTCTTT
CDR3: CSVGSSGNAGELFF